The 25 T cell receptor beta chains below all came from one sample that was sequenced in a study of control samples from healthy donors and cancer patients (TCRdb year 2020). Library method: the immunoSEQ multiplex PCR assay. TCRdb's version of the immuneACCESS table is confined to in-frame rearrangements and falls short of the full clone set. An unresolved V gene accounts for under half of the shortfall where checked; the remainder is of unknown origin. Recorded for this sample are about 410,000 clones; 75% to 95% of them occurred a single time. The ten most abundant clones make up 5.5% to 7.5% of the sample. The sequenced material came from PBMCs. The receptors were sampled from a man aged 40-55 years with head and neck cancer.

The V call is TRBV5-6, the J call TRBJ1-3; 10 nucleotides align to TRBD1. Trimming at V came to 0 bases and at J to 2 bases, leaving 2 bases not matched to a gene. From germline, CDR1 is SGHDT and CDR2 YYEEEE. The CDR3 spans 16 residues. The CDR3, as DNA: TGTGCCAGCAGCTTGGTCGGACAGGGGGCTGGAAACACCATATATTTT. Encoded protein: CASSLVGQGAGNTIYF.

The CDR3 DNA sequence: TGTGCCAGCAGCTCATACAGGGGCCGGGTGAGGGATACGCAGTATTTT. It is translated as CASSSYRGRVRDTQYF. The V gene is TRBV3-1 (or the pseudogene TRBV3-2), the J gene TRBJ2-3; 7 positions agree with TRBD1. Germline V CDR1 and CDR2: LGHDT, YNNKEL (reference sequence). The CDR3 totals 16 residues. Germline trimming cut 5 bases from V and 6 bases from J; bases unmatched to any gene: 14.

This chain connects TRBV7-2 to TRBJ2-7, with TRBD2 matching over 7 bases. Germline lookup yields CDR1 SGHTA and CDR2 FQGNSA. The CDR3 is made up of 15 amino acids. The ends lost 5 bases at V and 0 bases at J; junction bases unmatched: 7. The CDR3 protein is CASSPSGASSYEQYF. The CDR3 DNA follows: TGTGCCAGCAGCCCGAGCGGGGCAAGCTCCTACGAGCAGTACTTC.

This chain uses TRBV5-1 with TRBJ2-3, with a possible D match to TRBD2 (6 bases). Looked up from germline, CDR1 is SGHRS and CDR2 is YFSETQ. Trimming left V 0 bases short and J 5 bases short, with 10 bases between. The CDR3 runs 14 residues. In nucleotides, the CDR3 is TGCGCCAGCAGCTTGGATTCGGGGGAAGATACGCAGTATTTT. Translated, it gives CASSLDSGEDTQYF.

This clone was detected only once. A clone one base away is much larger, so this may be a read error. The chain employs TRBV27 and TRBJ2-3, with D unresolved. Germline-derived CDR1 and CDR2 are MNHEY and SMNVEV (reference sequence). The CDR3 sequence is 11 residues long. Trimming left V 2 bases short and J 6 bases short, with 3 bases between. The CDR3 sequence: CASSLKDTQYF. The DNA for the CDR3 is TGTGCCAGCAGTTTAAAGGATACGCAGTATTTT.

The chain joins TRBV6-4 to TRBJ2-1; the D gene is possibly TRBD2 (7 bases). In germline, CDR1 is MRHNA, CDR2 SNTAGT. Trimming took off 6 bases at V and 4 bases at J, with 19 bases between the two ends. The CDR3 length is 16 residues. The CDR3 loop is CASRPQSGEGYNEQFF. In DNA, the CDR3 is TGTGCCAGCAGACCCCAATCAGGGGAGGGGTACAATGAGCAGTTCTTC.

The genes are TRBV29-1 and TRBJ2-7; D assignment may be TRBD1 or TRBD2 (6 bases each). Germline CDR1 and CDR2: SQVTM and ANQGSEA. Trimming pared 6 bases from V and 5 bases from J, leaving 23 bases between. This CDR3 has 15 amino acids. DNA of the CDR3: TGCAGCGTCCGTAAGGGGGGCAGAACGATCCACGAGCAGTACTTC. Protein sequence: CSVRKGGRTIHEQYF.

The chain links TRBV9 to TRBJ2-7, with D perhaps matching TRBD2 (6 bases). V was pared by 4 bases and J by 6 bases, with 14 bases between. The CDR3 contains 13 residues. The germline CDR1 and CDR2 sequences are SGDLS and YYNGEE. The CDR3 loop reads CASSSGPRGEQYF. CDR3 DNA: TGTGCCAGCAGCAGCGGGCCACGAGGCGAGCAGTACTTC.

The J gene is TRBJ2-3, the V gene TRBV7-2, with 7 bases matching TRBD2. The germline gives CDR1 SGHTA, CDR2 FQGNSA. V lost 5 bases and J lost 6; bases outside the gene matches: 8. The CDR3 is 14 residues long. DNA of the CDR3: TGTGCCAGCAGCCCTGGGAGGGCCGCGGATACGCAGTATTTT. Protein: CASSPGRAADTQYF.

The chain uses TRBV7-9 and TRBJ2-3, with TRBD1 matching over 10 bases. The CDR3 loop spans 15 amino acids. Losses at the gene ends were 1 base for V and 6 bases for J; bases not matched to a gene: 4. CDR1 and CDR2 from the germline V gene are SEHNR and FQNEAQ (reference sequence). CDR3: CASSLGDRGGDTQYF. CDR3 nucleotides: TGTGCCAGCAGCTTAGGGGACAGGGGCGGGGATACGCAGTATTTT.

This clone was counted only a few times. This chain links TRBV5-1 with TRBJ2-7, with D unresolved. The V gene lost 4 bases and the J gene lost 3 bases, with 5 bases spanning the gap. This CDR3 spans 11 amino acids. Germline V gives CDR1 SGHRS, CDR2 YFSETQ. The CDR3, as DNA: TGCGCCAGCAGCGCGGACTACGAGCAGTACTTC. It codes for CASSADYEQYF.

The chain combines TRBV4-1 with TRBJ2-7; no definite D call. Germline V gene data show CDR1 as MGHRA and CDR2 as YSYEKL. CDR3 length: 15 residues. V dropped 0 bases and J dropped 2 bases, with 11 bases sitting between them. CDR3 sequence reads: CASSQEEKGTYEQYF. For the CDR3, the DNA is TGCGCCAGCAGCCAAGAGGAAAAAGGGACCTACGAGCAGTACTTC.

The chain carries TRBV7-8 and TRBJ2-5; 7 bases fit TRBD1. CDR1 SGHVS and CDR2 FQNEAQ come from the germline V gene. The J segment lost 3 bases and the V segment lost 5 bases, leaving 9 bases of the junction unmatched. The CDR3 loop spans 15 amino acids. DNA of the CDR3: TGTGCCAGCAGCATTTTTGTAGGGGGCAAAGAGACCCAGTACTTC. It specifies CASSIFVGGKETQYF.

The gene calls are TRBV5-4 and TRBJ2-2; no definite D call. The V gene lost 0 bases and the J gene lost 0 bases, with 9 bases spanning the gap. There are 16 residues in the CDR3. In germline, CDR1 is SGHNT, CDR2 YYREEE (reference sequence). The chain's CDR3 is CASSLGYISNTGELFF. In nucleotides, the CDR3 is TGTGCCAGCAGCTTGGGGTACATCTCGAACACCGGGGAGCTGTTTTTT. Full variable domain (missing parts from reference TRBV5-4 and TRBJ2-2): ETGVTQSPTHLIKTRGQQVTLRCSSQSGHNTVSWYQQALGQGPQFIFQYYREEENGRGNFPPRFSGLQFPNYSSELNVNALELDDSALYLCASSLGYISNTGELFFGEGSRLTVL.

A single count supports this clone. V is TRBV29-1 and J is TRBJ1-2; 7 positions agree with TRBD1. J was trimmed by 3 bases and V by 6 bases; bases with no gene match: 7. The length of the CDR3 is 13 residues. Per the germline V gene, CDR1 is SQVTM and CDR2 is ANQGSEA. The CDR3 DNA reads TGCAGCGTCTCAATCACAGGGGACTATGGCTACACCTTC. Translating it yields CSVSITGDYGYTF.

This clone was counted a few times. V and J are TRBV5-4 and TRBJ1-6, with D unclear. The CDR3 is 14 residues long. Trimming cost V 2 bases and J 10 bases, with 13 bases left between them. Germline values: CDR1 SGHNT, CDR2 YYREEE (reference sequence). CDR3 DNA sequence: TGTGCCAGCAGCTTCGACACCGGTCGATCACCCCTCCACTTT. This translates into CASSFDTGRSPLHF.

The chain combines TRBV11-2 with TRBJ1-3; the D is unclear. Germline V gives CDR1 SGHAT, CDR2 FQNNGV. Trimming pared 0 bases from V and 4 bases from J, leaving 10 bases between. The CDR3 loop spans 15 amino acids. This CDR3 reads CASSLELTVGNTIYF. For the CDR3, the DNA is TGTGCCAGCAGCTTAGAGTTGACGGTGGGAAACACCATATATTTT.

The chain links TRBV7-2 to TRBJ1-1; no definite D call. CDR1 is SGHTA, CDR2 FQGNSA, per germline. Trimming pared 5 bases from V and 7 bases from J, leaving 26 bases between. CDR3 length: 17 residues. The CDR3 here is CASSPFTFGGEGGEAFF. As DNA, the CDR3 is TGTGCCAGCAGCCCCTTTACGTTCGGTGGGGAGGGTGGTGAAGCTTTCTTT.

This rearrangement joins TRBV5-6 to TRBJ2-1, with TRBD2 matching over 12 bases. V shed 3 bases and J 3 bases; nucleotides not matched to a gene: 10. Germline V gives CDR1 SGHDT, CDR2 YYEEEE. The CDR3 consists of 18 residues. CDR3 nucleotide sequence: TGTGCCAGCAGCTACCCGACCGGGACTAGCGGGCTCTACAATGAGCAGTTCTTC. Translation gives CASSYPTGTSGLYNEQFF.

V and J are TRBV27 and TRBJ2-4; 8 bases agree with TRBD1. V shed 5 bases and J 5 bases; nucleotides not matched to a gene: 5. The CDR3 spans 14 residues. Germline V CDR1 and CDR2: MNHEY, SMNVEV (reference sequence). For the CDR3, the DNA is TGTGCCAGCAGTAGGGAGACAGGGGAAAACATTCAGTACTTC. Amino acid sequence: CASSRETGENIQYF.

V and J are TRBV21-1 and TRBJ1-5. TRBV21-1 has pseudogene status. This CDR3 has 13 amino acids. CDR3 sequence reads: CASSKGRSQPQHF. Written as DNA, the CDR3 is TGTGCCAGCAGCAAAGGAAGATCTCAGCCCCAGCATTTT.

The V call is TRBV7-3, the J call TRBJ2-5; D unresolved. Germline V CDR1 and CDR2: SGHTA, FQGTGA. CDR3 length: 13 residues. The V and J ends lost 0 bases and 2 bases respectively, with 4 bases between them. In nucleotides, the CDR3 is TGTGCCAGCAGCTTAACTAGACAAGAGACCCAGTACTTC. Translated: CASSLTRQETQYF.

The V gene is TRBV11-2, the J gene TRBJ2-7; maybe TRBD2 (7 bases). The germline CDR1 and CDR2 sequences are SGHAT and FQNNGV. This CDR3 is 16 amino acids long. V lost 4 bases to trimming and J lost 0 bases, with 16 bases between them. The CDR3 DNA reads as TGTGCCAGCAGCTCGGCGGGGGCGGAACACTCCTACGAGCAGTACTTC. Protein sequence: CASSSAGAEHSYEQYF.

This clone was observed a single time. In nucleotides, the CDR3 is TGTGCCAGCAGTTCGACGGGGACAGGGGATAGTGGATACTATGGCTACACCTTC. Translation: CASSSTGTGDSGYYGYTF. The rearrangement links TRBV28 to TRBJ1-2; 10 bases line up with TRBD1. The length of the CDR3 is 18 residues. Per germline, CDR1 MDHEN and CDR2 SYDVKM. The junction had 14 bases not matched to a gene; V was cut back by 4 bases and J by 3 bases.

This chain uses TRBV5-1 with TRBJ1-2; 10 bases are shared with TRBD1. The CDR3 contains 15 residues. Trimming cost V 4 bases and J 0 bases; bases outside gene matches: 3. Germline values: CDR1 SGHRS, CDR2 YFSETQ. For the CDR3, the DNA is TGCGCCAGCAGCCCCGGGACAGGGGCTAACTATGGCTACACCTTC. Translation gives CASSPGTGANYGYTF.